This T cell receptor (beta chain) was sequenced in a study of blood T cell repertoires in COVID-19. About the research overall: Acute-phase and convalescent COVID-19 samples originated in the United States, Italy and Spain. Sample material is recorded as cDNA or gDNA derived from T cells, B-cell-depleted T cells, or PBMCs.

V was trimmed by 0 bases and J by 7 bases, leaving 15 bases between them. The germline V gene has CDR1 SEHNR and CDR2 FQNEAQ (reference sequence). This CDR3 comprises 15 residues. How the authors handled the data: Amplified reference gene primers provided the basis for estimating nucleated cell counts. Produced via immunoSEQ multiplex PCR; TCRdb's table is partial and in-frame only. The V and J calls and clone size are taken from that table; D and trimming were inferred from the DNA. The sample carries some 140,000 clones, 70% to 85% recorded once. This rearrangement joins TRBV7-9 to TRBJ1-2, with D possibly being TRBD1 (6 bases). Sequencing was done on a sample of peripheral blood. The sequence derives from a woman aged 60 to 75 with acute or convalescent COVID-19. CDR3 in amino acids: CASSLASLQGAGYTF. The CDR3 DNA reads TGTGCCAGCAGCTTAGCGTCGTTACAGGGTGCTGGCTACACCTTC.